These T cell receptor beta chains were read from a single sample in a study of blood T cell repertoires in COVID-19. This table comes from immunoSEQ multiplex PCR, and its TCRdb copy is limited to in-frame clones, with some not included. Among approximately 94,000 clones, about 90% were seen once, and the ten largest hold less than 8.5%. Sequenced: peripheral blood. These receptors were taken from a man aged 25 to 40 in a cohort sampled during active COVID-19. Each CDR3 is given with its conserved first and last residue. Fields, in order: V gene, D gene, J gene, clone size, CDR3 DNA, CDR3 protein. D genes are given only for firm matches. Size is omitted from some rows. Given values are once, few, many or a class for expanded clones.

V: TRBV6-1; D: .; J: TRBJ1-1; size: few; DNA: TGTGCCAGCAGTGAACAAGGGGTGCTGAACACTGAAGCTTTCTTT; CDR3: CASSEQGVLNTEAFF
V: TRBV7-2; D: TRBD2; J: TRBJ2-5; size: .; DNA: TGTGCCAGCAGCTTAGTTTGGGCTAGCGGGGCCCAAGAGACCCAGTACTTC; CDR3: CASSLVWASGAQETQYF
V: TRBV7-9; D: .; J: TRBJ1-2; size: .; DNA: TGTGCCAGCAGCTTAGATCGCTATGGCTACACCTTC; CDR3: CASSLDRYGYTF
V: TRBV6-5; D: TRBD1; J: TRBJ2-7; size: .; DNA: TGTGCCAGCCAAAACCTCGACCGGGACAGCGGTGAGCAGTACTTC; CDR3: CASQNLDRDSGEQYF
V: TRBV21-1; D: .; J: TRBJ1-5; size: .; DNA: TGTGCCAGCACCGGGCACCGGGACAGGGGTCGCAATCAGCCCCAGCATTTT; CDR3: CASTGHRDRGRNQPQHF
V: TRBV27; D: .; J: TRBJ1-2; size: .; DNA: TGTGCCAGCAGCCCGGCAGGGATTATCTATGGCTACACCTTC; CDR3: CASSPAGIIYGYTF
V: TRBV14; D: TRBD1; J: TRBJ1-2; size: .; DNA: TGTGCCAGCAGCCAACTGACAGGGGATCCTAACTATGGCTACACCTTC; CDR3: CASSQLTGDPNYGYTF
V: TRBV29-1; D: TRBD1; J: TRBJ1-1; size: .; DNA: TGCAGCGTGCTTTCACAGGGGGCGAGGACTGAAGCTTTCTTT; CDR3: CSVLSQGARTEAFF
V: TRBV10-3; D: TRBD1; J: TRBJ2-5; size: .; DNA: TGTGCCACAAAACCAACAGGGGAAGAGACCCAGTACTTC; CDR3: CATKPTGEETQYF
V: TRBV28; D: TRBD1; J: TRBJ2-2; size: .; DNA: TGTGCCAGCAGTACCGGGACAGGGGACACCGGGGAGCTGTTTTTT; CDR3: CASSTGTGDTGELFF
V: TRBV2; D: .; J: TRBJ2-6; size: .; DNA: TGTGCCAGCGCGGAGGGGGCCAACGTCCTGACTTTC; CDR3: CASAEGANVLTF
V: TRBV30; D: .; J: TRBJ1-1; size: .; DNA: TGTGCCTGGAGCCGCACACAGCCCGAACCCATTGAAGCTTTCTTT; CDR3: CAWSRTQPEPIEAFF
V: TRBV5-8; D: .; J: TRBJ1-1; size: .; DNA: TGTGCCAGCAGCTTATACAGGGAAAAGGACACTGAAGCTTTCTTT; CDR3: CASSLYREKDTEAFF
V: TRBV7-9; D: TRBD1; J: TRBJ1-5; size: .; DNA: TGTGCCAGCAGCGCGACAGGGGTCAATCAGCCCCAGCATTTT; CDR3: CASSATGVNQPQHF
V: TRBV3-1/TRBV3-2; D: .; J: TRBJ1-4; size: .; DNA: TGTGCCAGCAGCCAGAGGGAGACTAATGAAAAACTGTTTTTT; CDR3: CASSQRETNEKLFF
V: TRBV21-1; D: .; J: TRBJ1-5; size: .; DNA: TGTGCCAGCAAGGGGGTGGGTCAGCCCCAGCATTTT; CDR3: CASKGVGQPQHF
V: TRBV5-4; D: .; J: TRBJ2-7; size: .; DNA: TGTGCCAGCAGCTTGACCTACAGGGGGGGACCCGAGCAGTACTTC; CDR3: CASSLTYRGGPEQYF
V: TRBV11-1; D: TRBD1; J: TRBJ1-6; size: once; DNA: TGTGCCAGCAGCTTAAGGGACAGGGGGAATTCACCCCTCCACTTT; CDR3: CASSLRDRGNSPLHF